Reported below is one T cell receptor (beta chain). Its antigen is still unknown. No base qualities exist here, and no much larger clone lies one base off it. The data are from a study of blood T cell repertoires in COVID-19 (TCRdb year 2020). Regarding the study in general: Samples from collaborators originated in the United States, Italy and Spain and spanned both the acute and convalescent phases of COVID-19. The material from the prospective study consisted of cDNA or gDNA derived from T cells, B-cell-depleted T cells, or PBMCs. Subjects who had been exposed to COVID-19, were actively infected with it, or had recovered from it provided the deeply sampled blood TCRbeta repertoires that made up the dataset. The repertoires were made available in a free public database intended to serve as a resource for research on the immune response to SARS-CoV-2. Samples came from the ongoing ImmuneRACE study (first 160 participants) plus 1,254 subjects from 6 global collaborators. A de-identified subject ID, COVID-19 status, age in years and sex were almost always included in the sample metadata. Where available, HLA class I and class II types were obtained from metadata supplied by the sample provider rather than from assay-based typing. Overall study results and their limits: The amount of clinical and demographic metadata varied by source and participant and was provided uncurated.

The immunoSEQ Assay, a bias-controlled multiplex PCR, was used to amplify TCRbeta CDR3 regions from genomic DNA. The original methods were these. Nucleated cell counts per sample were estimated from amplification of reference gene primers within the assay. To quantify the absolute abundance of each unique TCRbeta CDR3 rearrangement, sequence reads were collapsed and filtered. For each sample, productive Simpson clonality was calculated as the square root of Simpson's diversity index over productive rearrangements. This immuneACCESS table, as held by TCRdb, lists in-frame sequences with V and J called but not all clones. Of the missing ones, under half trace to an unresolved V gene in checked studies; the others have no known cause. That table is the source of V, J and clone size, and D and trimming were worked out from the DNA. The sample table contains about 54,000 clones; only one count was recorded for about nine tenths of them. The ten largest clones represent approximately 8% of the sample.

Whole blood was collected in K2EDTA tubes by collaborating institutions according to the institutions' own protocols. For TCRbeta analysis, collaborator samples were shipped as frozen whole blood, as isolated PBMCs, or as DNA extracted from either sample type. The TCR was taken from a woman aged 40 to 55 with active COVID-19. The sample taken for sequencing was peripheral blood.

In nucleotides, the sequence is TGTGCCAGCAGCTTGGAGGGACAGCCAAACTATGGCTACACCTTC. Its protein reads: CASSLEGQPNYGYTF. The chain employs TRBV5-8 and TRBJ1-2; TRBD1 fits 7 bases in the junction. The germline V gene gives CDR1 as SGHTS and CDR2 as YDEGEE. V has 0 bases trimmed and J has 2 bases trimmed; junction bases matching no gene number 4. There are 15 amino acids in the CDR3, from cysteine to phenylalanine inclusive. Just the 45-base CDR3 DNA is kept, in frame starting at base 1.